This T cell receptor beta chain was captured in a study of identical twins. This clonotype was seen repeatedly, ten times or more. Between the trimmed V and J ends, which lost 4 bases and 1 base, there was a span of 8 bases. Germline V lookup: CDR1 MGHDK, CDR2 SYGVNS. CDR3 length: 14 residues. One entry per CDR3 protein, called by TCRdb with MiXCR from the 5' RACE reads. Among 200,000 to 250,000 distinct CDR3 sequences listed, approximately 7% were seen once. All of the donors were Caucasians in good health. These data are also associated with another study on yellow fever vaccine responses in identical twins.

The chain carries TRBV25-1 and TRBJ1-5, with D hard to call. Sequenced: memory (CD45RO+) T cells sorted from blood. The clonotype originates from a woman between 18 and 30 years old in good health. CDR3 coding DNA: TGTGCCAGCAGTGTGGGAGGGAGCAATCAGCCCCAGCATTTT. Translated: CASSVGGSNQPQHF. Together with reference TRBV25-1 and TRBJ1-5, the CDR3 gives the full variable domain: EADIYQTPRYLVIGTGKKITLECSQTMGHDKMYWYQQDPGMELHLIHYSYGVNSTEKGDLSSESTVSRIRTEHFPLTLESARPSHTSQYLCASSVGGSNQPQHFGDGTRLSIL.